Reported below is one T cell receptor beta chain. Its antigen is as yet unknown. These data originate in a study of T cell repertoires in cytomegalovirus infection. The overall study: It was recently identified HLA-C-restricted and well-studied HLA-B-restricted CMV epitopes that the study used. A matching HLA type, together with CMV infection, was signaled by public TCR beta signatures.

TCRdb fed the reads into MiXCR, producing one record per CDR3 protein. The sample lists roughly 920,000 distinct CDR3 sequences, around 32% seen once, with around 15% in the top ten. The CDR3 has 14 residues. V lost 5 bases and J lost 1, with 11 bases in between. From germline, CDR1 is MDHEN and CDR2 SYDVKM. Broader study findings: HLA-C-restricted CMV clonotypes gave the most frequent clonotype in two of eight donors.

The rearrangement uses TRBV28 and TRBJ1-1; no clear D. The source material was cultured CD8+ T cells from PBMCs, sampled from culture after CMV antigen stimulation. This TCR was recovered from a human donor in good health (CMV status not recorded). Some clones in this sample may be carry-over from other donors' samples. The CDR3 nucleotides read TGTGCCAGCAGTCCTCGCCAATGGAACACTGAAGCTTTCTTT. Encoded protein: CASSPRQWNTEAFF.